The rows below give T cell receptor beta chains drawn from one sample of a study of PD-1 blockade in classical Hodgkin lymphoma. Data came from immunoSEQ multiplex PCR; TCRdb stores just in-frame clones and leaves some out. Here the sample spans roughly 20,000 clones, approximately 84% being singletons. The sequencing here drew on CD8+ T cells from blood, taken before the fourth cycle of nivolumab. Source of these receptors: a human donor with classical Hodgkin lymphoma. Both conserved end residues are part of each CDR3. D genes are given only for firm matches. Some rows mark clone size as missing; the rest say once, few, many or name a class of expanded clone.

D | J | V | size | CDR3 | DNA
NA | TRBJ1-6 | TRBV21-1 | NA | CASSTLPGTVGSPLHF | TGTGCCAGCAGCACACTCCCCGGGACAGTTGGTTCACCCCTCCACTTT
NA | TRBJ2-3 | TRBV4-3 | NA | CASSQVLGRSLTDTQYF | TGCGCCAGCAGCCAAGTCTTGGGGCGGAGCCTCACAGATACGCAGTATTTT
NA | TRBJ2-7 | TRBV2 | few | CASSDNAYEQYF | TGTGCCAGCAGTGATAATGCCTACGAGCAGTACTTC
NA | TRBJ2-1 | TRBV19 | NA | CASSIGSGGYNEQFF | TGTGCCAGTAGTATAGGTTCCGGCGGTTACAATGAGCAGTTCTTC
NA | TRBJ2-7 | TRBV6-5 | NA | CASSYSPTGVYEQYF | TGTGCCAGCAGTTACTCGCCTACTGGGGTCTACGAGCAGTACTTC
NA | TRBJ2-2 | TRBV9 | NA | CASSYGWRGELFF | TGTGCCAGCAGCTACGGATGGAGAGGGGAGCTGTTTTTT
NA | TRBJ2-7 | TRBV28 | NA | CASSTRGYEQYF | TGTGCCAGCAGTACCAGGGGCTACGAGCAGTACTTC
NA | TRBJ1-1 | TRBV7-9 | few | CASSLVEKQDEAFF | TGTGCCAGCAGCTTAGTAGAGAAACAAGATGAAGCTTTCTTT
NA | TRBJ2-7 | TRBV7-2 | NA | CASSLYENEQYF | TGTGCCAGCAGCTTATACGAGAACGAGCAGTACTTC
NA | TRBJ1-1 | TRBV7-8 | NA | CASSLIRWDHEAFF | TGTGCCAGCAGCTTAATTCGGTGGGACCACGAAGCTTTCTTT
TRBD1 | TRBJ1-2 | TRBV28 | NA | CASSFQFSGQYYGYTF | TGTGCCAGCAGTTTCCAGTTCTCGGGACAGTACTATGGCTACACCTTC